This T cell receptor (beta chain) was captured by sequencing in a study of blood T cell repertoires in COVID-19. This CDR3 spans 16 amino acids. J gave up 10 bases and V 5 bases, and 10 bases lay outside the gene matches. The germline V gene has CDR1 SEHNR and CDR2 FQNEAQ (reference sequence). Profiling relied on immunoSEQ multiplex PCR, and the TCRdb table lists in-frame clones only, not all of them. Of roughly 100,000 clones in the sample, around 92% were seen once. The clonotype comes from a woman in her sixties or seventies with acute or convalescent COVID-19. The gene calls are TRBV7-9 and TRBJ2-1, with 14 bases lining up with TRBD2. Sequencing used peripheral blood. The CDR3, as DNA: TGTGCCAGCAGCCCGGGACTAGCGGGGGCTGGGGAGGAGCAGTTCTTC. Translating it yields CASSPGLAGAGEEQFF.